This T cell receptor beta chain comes out of a study of T cells in Graves' hyperthyroidism and ophthalmopathy. Diagnosis relied on clinical symptoms, serum thyroxine and TRAb, thyroid ultrasound and orbital computed tomography. It was RNA transcripts that yielded the amplified TCR beta CDR3 regions. Researchers ran a first-round RT-PCR on the TCR CDR3 using the HTBI primer set. One entry per CDR3 protein, called by TCRdb with MiXCR from the multiplex PCR reads. The sample shows about 560,000 distinct CDR3 sequences, 15% to 18% of them seen only once. A few counts support this clonotype. The CDR3 length is 13 residues. The germline V gene encodes CDR1 SGHRS and CDR2 YFSETQ. V shed 5 bases and J shed 2 bases, with 11 bases lying between them.

This TCR came from a woman aged 25 to 39 with Graves' hyperthyroidism. What was sequenced was blood. The chain carries TRBV5-1 and TRBJ2-7; D not certain. This CDR3 reads CASRDGSAYEQYF. CDR3 in DNA: TGCGCCAGCAGGGACGGGTCAGCCTACGAGCAGTACTTC.